This T cell receptor beta chain was observed in a study of CXCR3-negative and CXCR3-positive naive CD8 T cells. Study results and limitations: Partially decreased CXCR3 expression was recorded after cryopreservation, and fresh PBMCs were used in most assays.

CDR3 length: 16 amino acids. Germline-derived CDR1 and CDR2 are SQVTM and ANQGSEA. The study made its TRB cDNA libraries by 5' RACE, adding UMI labels. With the 5' RACE reads reprocessed, TCRdb shows one record per CDR3 protein and no DNA. The sample table sets out around 140,000 distinct CDR3 sequences. With regard to this clonotype: Its cognate antigen is unknown.

The rearrangement links TRBV29-1 to TRBJ2-5; the TCRdb call, TRBD2, lacks DNA for checking. Sequencing was done on a sample of naive CXCR3- CD8+ T cells from blood. Stated subset: CD45RO-CCR7+CD27+CD95- naive CD8+ T cells lacking CXCR3 (TNR3-). This sequence was found in a human donor in good health. Some clones in this sample may be carry-over from other donors' samples. CDR3 loop: CSVEPRSSGRGETQYF.